The present entry profiles one T cell receptor (beta chain) with its context. The antigen is unknown. The entry originates in a study of cytomegalovirus exposure and HLA in healthy donors. Study observations and caveats: A later analysis linked a missense DCLRE1C variant to TCR beta V- and J-gene trimming. A later analysis found most CMV-associated TCR beta chains apparently HLA-restricted.

Germline V gives CDR1 SGDLS, CDR2 YYNGEE. The ends lost 4 bases at V and 3 bases at J; junction bases unmatched: 18. The CDR3 spans 20 residues. Both 60 Vbeta primers and 13 Jbeta primers went into the PCR. Produced via immunoSEQ multiplex PCR; TCRdb's table is partial and in-frame only. The sample consists of roughly 120,000 clones, around 70% of them appearing once. Source material: PBMCs. This sequence was found in a woman aged 40 to 55 in good health and CMV-seropositive. The chain carries TRBV9 and TRBJ1-4, with TRBD1 matching over 10 bases. The CDR3 spells CASSFQSGTGAFRANEKLFF. CDR3 DNA: TGTGCCAGCAGCTTCCAGTCCGGGACAGGGGCTTTCCGGGCTAATGAAAAACTGTTTTTT.